This T cell receptor beta chain was sequenced during a study of shared clonotypes between healthy human individuals. Some clones are missing from TCRdb's copy, which holds only in-frame ones; the method was immunoSEQ multiplex PCR. The data contain some 1,900,000 clones, about 95% of them singletons. V lost 0 bases and J lost 0, with 10 bases in between. The V gene's germline CDR1 is SGHKS and CDR2 YYEKEE (reference sequence). The CDR3 sequence is 16 residues long. Naive CD8 cells comprised CD45RO-negative, CCR7-positively selected cells, excluding terminally differentiated effector memory CD45RA+ cells.

The sequencing sample was made of naive CD8+ T cells sorted from blood. V usage is TRBV5-5 and J usage is TRBJ1-5; D possibly corresponds to TRBD1 (6 bases). This TCR came from a man aged 18 to 35 in good health. CDR3 amino acids: CASSLESGASNQPQHF. CDR3 DNA: TGTGCCAGCAGCTTGGAGTCAGGGGCTAGCAATCAGCCCCAGCATTTT.